These 6 T cell receptor beta chains share one sample of origin, sequenced in a study of Ad26.COV2.S vaccination and SARS-CoV-2 variants. The treatment is: roughly 19 received Ad26.COV2.S at low or high dose, single or two shots; about 5 received placebo; per-sample allocation not given. Samples were taken on day 63 after the first vaccine or placebo injection. The repertoire was sequenced with immunoSEQ multiplex PCR; TCRdb's copy has only in-frame clones and lacks some. The sample includes hundreds of thousands of clones, around four fifths of them seen just once. This specimen was peripheral blood, taken in a trial of Ad26.COV2.S vaccine versus placebo. The receptors shown here come from a person between 18 and 65 years old who received the Ad26.COV2.S COVID-19 vaccine or a placebo.

This sequence joins TRBV30 and TRBJ1-6; no firm D call. Trimming left V 4 bases short and J 9 bases short, with 13 bases between. The length of the CDR3 is 13 residues. CDR1 and CDR2 (germline): GTSNPN, SVGIG (reference sequence). The CDR3 here is CAWIGELISPLHF. CDR3 sequence (DNA): TGTGCCTGGATCGGTGAGCTCATTTCACCCCTCCACTTT.

This clone was seen a handful of times. The chain carries TRBV14 and TRBJ2-7, with D perhaps given as TRBD1 or TRBD2 (6 bases each). This CDR3 region has 17 residues. Germline V gene lookup returns CDR1 SGHDN and CDR2 FVKESK. V was shortened by 3 bases and J by 2 bases, with 20 bases between the two germline ends. CDR3 protein: CASSHRRGLRAPYEQYF. CDR3 in DNA: TGTGCCAGCAGCCACCGCAGGGGACTGAGGGCCCCCTACGAGCAGTACTTC. The variable domain in full, with the rest retrieved from reference TRBV14 and TRBJ2-7, is EAGVTQFPSHSVIEKGQTVTLRCDPISGHDNLYWYRRVMGKEIKFLLHFVKESKQDESGMPNNRFLAERTGGTYSTLKVQPAELEDSGVYFCASSHRRGLRAPYEQYFGPGTRLTVT.

This clone was recorded only once. The chain is built from TRBV7-9 and TRBJ2-5; a possible D gene is TRBD1 (7 bases). This CDR3 has 14 residues. With 9 bases removed from V and 0 bases from J, the gap between germline ends came to 14 bases. Germline V CDR1 and CDR2: SEHNR, FQNEAQ (reference sequence). CDR3 in amino acids: CASQTGRHQETQYF. CDR3 DNA: TGTGCCAGTCAGACAGGGAGGCACCAAGAGACCCAGTACTTC.

This chain uses TRBV6-5 with TRBJ1-2; TRBD1 is a possible D gene (5 bases). The V end lost 0 bases, the J end lost 7 bases, and 12 bases lay between the germline ends. The CDR3 consists of 14 residues. Germline CDR1 is MNHEY and CDR2 is SVGAGI. The CDR3 DNA follows: TGTGCCAGCAGTTACTCCCCAGGGAGAGGTGGCTACACCTTC. Amino acids: CASSYSPGRGGYTF.

This chain connects TRBV3-1 (or the pseudogene TRBV3-2) to TRBJ2-5, with D possibly being TRBD1 (6 bases). V was trimmed by 0 bases and J by 10 bases, leaving 12 bases between them. The CDR3 consists of 13 residues. The germline gives CDR1 LGHDT, CDR2 YNNKEL (reference sequence). The CDR3 sequence is CASSQDRTGLQYF. DNA of the CDR3: TGTGCCAGCAGCCAAGATCGCACAGGGCTCCAGTACTTC.

The chain has TRBV9 and TRBJ1-2; possibly TRBD1 for D (6 bases). Germline lookup yields CDR1 SGDLS and CDR2 YYNGEE. The CDR3 is 15 residues long. The V and J ends lost 4 bases and 2 bases respectively, with 15 bases between them. The CDR3 sequence: CASSLNRATNYGYTF. In DNA form, the CDR3 reads TGTGCCAGCAGCTTAAACAGGGCAACGAACTATGGCTACACCTTC.